This is a list of T cell receptor beta chains from one sample in a study of identical twins. TCRdb recomputed calls from the 5' RACE reads with MiXCR, one row per CDR3 protein. The sample shows 1.5 million to 2 million distinct CDR3 sequences, more than 30% of them seen only once. The sample was cord blood. These receptors all stem from a newborn girl in good health. The conserved cysteine and the conserved F or W are not part of the CDR3 here. The D gene is left open where the match is weak.

D gene	V gene	J gene	CDR3 protein
NA	TRBV30	TRBJ1-5	AWSPVTSSNQPQH
TRBD2	TRBV27	TRBJ2-3	ASRDGLVPTDTQY
NA	TRBV7-9	TRBJ1-1	ASSFGMVSLNTEAF
TRBD2	TRBV20-1	TRBJ2-5	SARAYRDRTSGRLNYNEQY
TRBD1	TRBV6-1	TRBJ2-7	ASTTKGTGNYEQY
NA	TRBV29-1	TRBJ2-3	SVDRQGTDTQY
NA	TRBV27	TRBJ2-7	ASSLFGGAAYEQY
NA	TRBV20-1	TRBJ2-7	SARVLSYEQY
NA	TRBV12-3/TRBV12-4	TRBJ1-2	ASSLAFPTERRANYGYT
NA	TRBV28	TRBJ2-7	ASLSGTSRSYEQY
TRBD2	TRBV27	TRBJ2-5	ASSLRLANNEQY
NA	TRBV30	TRBJ1-4	AWSRDDEKLF
NA	TRBV24-1	TRBJ2-3	ATSAVTAKSSTDTQY
NA	TRBV11-2	TRBJ2-4	ASSPGWGQAKNIQY
NA	TRBV3-1	TRBJ2-2	ASGAANTGELF
NA	TRBV28	TRBJ1-1	ASSLLTLSGAEAF
NA	TRBV5-1	TRBJ1-1	ASSLWGTNTEAF
NA	TRBV30	TRBJ1-2	AWSPTNGYT
NA	TRBV6-5	TRBJ1-2	ASSYSGNGYT
TRBD1	TRBV7-2	TRBJ1-5	ASSFFPGQGYQPQH
NA	TRBV10-3	TRBJ2-7	AISLTSLSYEQY
NA	TRBV29-1	NA	SAGAPYNEQY
NA	TRBV10-3	TRBJ1-5	AISESSSNQPQH
TRBD2	TRBV27	TRBJ2-3	ASSLGGRGIDTQY